Below, one TCR beta chain is given with its context. This sample is drawn from a study of blood T cell repertoires in COVID-19. Looking at the study overall: Samples of COVID-19 (acute and convalescent) were obtained from the United States, Italy and Spain.

The CDR3 has 17 residues. CDR1 and CDR2 from the germline V gene are SGHDN and FVKESK. V was cut by 1 base and J by 6 bases, with 18 bases left in between. In the original workflow: Using reference gene primer amplification, nucleated cell counts were estimated. Produced via immunoSEQ multiplex PCR; TCRdb's table is partial and in-frame only. That table furnishes V, J and clone size, whereas the DNA furnished D and trimming. The table has about 350,000 clones, around nine tenths seen once. A Seattle source enrolled patients during active infection and followed them longitudinally. The chain recombines TRBV14 with TRBJ2-2; D might be TRBD2 (6 bases). The sequencing sample was made of peripheral blood. The receptor was isolated from a woman aged 70-85 years with COVID-19, enrolled during active disease. The CDR3 region is CASSQGVGLALSGELFF. The CDR3 DNA reads TGTGCCAGCAGCCAAGGAGTAGGCCTAGCGCTCTCCGGGGAGCTGTTTTTT.